The 23 T cell receptor beta chains reported below all come from one sample, sequenced in a study of cytomegalovirus exposure and HLA in healthy donors. This PCR relied on a set of 60 Vbeta primers and 13 Jbeta primers. Here immunoSEQ multiplex PCR was the method, and the copy in TCRdb shows in-frame clones only, minus some. The sample contains 150,000 to 200,000 clones, around 84% of which appear only once. The source material was PBMCs. The receptors were gathered from a male donor in good health and CMV-seropositive.

The rearrangement joins TRBV19 to TRBJ2-7, with TRBD1 matching over 7 bases. V was clipped by 7 bases and J by 2 bases; unmatched bases: 14. This CDR3 has 16 amino acids. Looked up from germline, CDR1 is LNHDA and CDR2 is SQIVND (reference sequence). The CDR3 region has the DNA TGTGCCAGTACCCCTGGGGTCGGGGACAGACCCTACGAGCAGTACTTC. Translated, it gives CASTPGVGDRPYEQYF.

In the case of this clone: Its ends do not fully match the called genes, so a read error is possible. The chain links TRBV28 to TRBJ1-2; D uncertain. This CDR3 is built from 13 residues. Per the germline V gene, CDR1 is MDHEN and CDR2 is SYDVKM. This CDR3 reads CASCLRVYYGYTF. The CDR3, as DNA: TGTGCCAGCTGTTTACGGGTCTACTATGGCTACACCTTC.

The chain is built from TRBV4-3 and TRBJ2-5; 15 positions agree with TRBD2. Germline-derived CDR1 and CDR2 are LGHNA and YSLEER. V trimming: 2 bases; J trimming: 5 bases; junction bases outside the gene matches: 12. CDR3 length: 19 residues. Written as DNA, the CDR3 is TGCGCCAGCAGCCAAAGTTCCATAGGACTAGCGGGGGGGCTCGAGACCCAGTACTTC. Its protein is CASSQSSIGLAGGLETQYF.

The chain employs TRBV6-6 and TRBJ1-1, with 7 bases identical to TRBD1. Per germline, CDR1 MNHNY and CDR2 SVGAGI (reference sequence). V shed 0 bases, J shed 11 bases, and the junction held 3 bases outside the gene matches. The CDR3 covers 12 residues. This CDR3 reads CASSYSGGSAFF. The CDR3 DNA follows: TGTGCCAGCAGTTACTCAGGGGGCTCGGCTTTCTTT.

The genes are TRBV18 and TRBJ2-5; 7 positions agree with TRBD1. J was trimmed by 4 bases and V by 5 bases; bases with no gene match: 7. CDR3 length equals 14 residues. Per the germline V gene, CDR1 is KGHSH and CDR2 is LQKENI. The DNA of the CDR3 is TGTGCCAGCTCATCCGGACAGGCGGGAGAGACCCAGTACTTC. Protein sequence: CASSSGQAGETQYF.

The genes are TRBV7-6 and TRBJ2-7, with 10 bases that match TRBD1. The CDR3 covers 14 residues. Germline assignment: CDR1 SGHVS and CDR2 FNYEAQ. Unmatched junction bases numbered 7, after V lost 4 bases and J lost 7 bases. CDR3 DNA sequence: TGTGCCAGCAGCTCCGGGACAGGGGAAAAGGAGCAGTACTTC. It encodes CASSSGTGEKEQYF.

This clone was observed once. The chain joins TRBV25-1 to TRBJ1-2, with D possibly being TRBD1 (5 bases). Germline V lookup: CDR1 MGHDK, CDR2 SYGVNS. The CDR3 is made up of 12 amino acids. The ends were cut back, 4 bases at V and 8 bases at J, with 11 bases in the middle. The DNA of the CDR3 is TGTGCCAGCAGTGTCGGGGGGTTCGGCTACACCTTC. It yields the protein CASSVGGFGYTF.

On this clone itself: The identical CDR3 is also encoded by other nucleotide sequences in the sample. The chain combines TRBV30 with TRBJ1-1; D not certain. The CDR3 covers 13 residues. Per the germline V gene, CDR1 is GTSNPN and CDR2 is SVGIG (reference sequence). The V gene lost 1 base and the J gene lost 1 base, with 7 bases spanning the gap. The CDR3, as DNA: TGTGCCTGGAGTGGTACGCGGAACACTGAAGCTTTCTTT. This sequence encodes CAWSGTRNTEAFF.

This rearrangement joins TRBV4-3 to TRBJ1-5, with D maybe TRBD1 (6 bases). V was pared by 3 bases and J by 9 bases, with 12 bases between. Germline CDR1 is LGHNA and CDR2 is YSLEER. The CDR3 has 13 amino acids. CDR3 sequence (DNA): TGCGCCAGCAGCCAGACAGGTTCAGGGCCCCAGCATTTT. As protein: CASSQTGSGPQHF.

The chain employs TRBV9 and TRBJ1-2, with D maybe TRBD1 (5 bases). The V gene's germline CDR1 is SGDLS and CDR2 YYNGEE. The V and J ends lost 0 bases and 6 bases respectively, with 18 bases between them. The CDR3 totals 16 residues. The CDR3 protein is CASSVESQGKFDGYTF. The CDR3 DNA sequence: TGTGCCAGCAGCGTAGAGTCGCAGGGAAAGTTTGATGGCTACACCTTC.

The chain uses TRBV5-1 and TRBJ2-4, with 7 bases lining up with TRBD1. Germline V CDR1 and CDR2: SGHRS, YFSETQ. The junction had 5 bases not matched to a gene; V was cut back by 2 bases and J by 6 bases. This CDR3 spans 14 amino acids. Written as DNA, the CDR3 is TGCGCCAGCAGCTTAAACCCAGGGGGAAACATTCAGTACTTC. Its protein is CASSLNPGGNIQYF.

The chain is built from TRBV28 and TRBJ2-7; the match to TRBD2 covers 9 bases. J lost 5 bases, V lost 3 bases, and 20 bases had no gene match. CDR3 length: 19 amino acids. Looked up from germline, CDR1 is MDHEN and CDR2 is SYDVKM. This CDR3 is CASSLQGAGLAAFDDEQYF. In DNA form, the CDR3 reads TGTGCCAGCAGTTTGCAGGGAGCGGGACTAGCAGCCTTTGATGACGAGCAGTACTTC.

The V call is TRBV30, the J call TRBJ2-7; D possibly corresponds to TRBD2 (6 bases). Germline CDR1 GTSNPN, CDR2 SVGIG (reference sequence). This CDR3 has 15 residues. V shed 2 bases and J shed 7 bases, with 21 bases lying between them. This chain's CDR3 is CAWSFPGGAEGEQYF. The CDR3 DNA follows: TGTGCCTGGAGTTTTCCTGGCGGGGCAGAGGGAGAGCAGTACTTC.

The chain uses TRBV6-6 and TRBJ1-5; unclear D gene. Germline assignment: CDR1 MNHNY and CDR2 SVGAGI (reference sequence). Trimming took 5 bases from V and 2 from J, leaving 13 bases between them. The CDR3 sequence is 15 residues long. CDR3: CASSQAGGGNQPQHF. CDR3 nucleotide sequence: TGTGCCAGCAGTCAAGCCGGCGGGGGCAATCAGCCCCAGCATTTT.

This chain joins TRBV7-9 and TRBJ1-2, with a tentative D call TRBD1 (5 bases). The CDR3 sequence is 16 residues long. Germline CDR1 reads SEHNR; CDR2 reads FQNEAQ (reference sequence). The ends were cut back, 3 bases at V and 8 bases at J, with 22 bases in the middle. CDR3 nucleotide sequence: TGTGCCAGCAGCTTTCGTCAAGACCCGGGACTTTCCGGCTACACCTTC. Protein sequence: CASSFRQDPGLSGYTF.

V is TRBV4-1 and J is TRBJ1-1; 7 nucleotides match TRBD1. Per germline, CDR1 MGHRA and CDR2 YSYEKL. Trimming took 1 base from V and 8 from J; bases not matched to a gene: 7. The CDR3 extends over 14 amino acids. The CDR3 sequence: CASSQVSGTAEAFF. The CDR3 bases are TGCGCCAGCAGCCAAGTCTCCGGGACAGCAGAAGCTTTCTTT.

The genes are TRBV7-2 and TRBJ2-5, with D hard to call. Germline assignment: CDR1 SGHTA and CDR2 FQGNSA. Trimming removed 1 base at V and 1 base at J, with 7 bases between. The CDR3 totals 14 residues. CDR3 amino acids: CASSLDYFQETQYF. CDR3 in DNA: TGTGCCAGCAGCTTAGATTACTTCCAAGAGACCCAGTACTTC.

The chain is built from TRBV10-1 and TRBJ1-1; D perhaps matches TRBD1 (6 bases). This CDR3 has 17 residues. Per the germline V gene, CDR1 is WNHNN and CDR2 is SYGVQD (reference sequence). Between the trimmed V and J ends, which lost 0 bases and 1 base, there was a span of 15 bases. The CDR3 sequence is CASSESILWTANTEAFF. CDR3 coding DNA: TGCGCCAGCAGTGAGTCTATACTATGGACAGCGAACACTGAAGCTTTCTTT.

This chain links TRBV6-5 with TRBJ1-2; D perhaps matches TRBD1 (5 bases). Trimming removed 6 bases from V and 7 bases from J, with 21 bases in between. The germline V gene encodes CDR1 MNHEY and CDR2 SVGAGI. The CDR3 sequence is 15 residues long. This CDR3 is CASSSIGGGSGGYTF. CDR3 nucleotides: TGTGCCAGCAGCTCCATCGGGGGGGGTTCAGGTGGCTACACCTTC.

V gene TRBV11-2 combines with J gene TRBJ2-5; the match to TRBD1 covers 8 bases. The J call may not be correct, given that the DNA end is closer to TRBJ2-7. CDR1 and CDR2 (germline): SGHAT, FQNNGV. The CDR3 extends over 15 amino acids. This CDR3 is CASSSIRDRTYEQYF. The CDR3 nucleotides read TGTGCCAGCAGCTCGATCCGGGACAGGACCTACGAGCAGTACTTC.

This chain uses TRBV5-4 with TRBJ2-2; 14 bases fit TRBD2. This CDR3 has 19 amino acids. The germline V gene has CDR1 SGHNT and CDR2 YYREEE (reference sequence). The V segment lost 2 bases and the J segment 5 bases; nucleotides outside the gene matches: 11. The CDR3 nucleotides read TGTGCCAGCAGCTTACCGGGACTAGCGGGGGAGTGGGGGACCGGGGAGCTGTTTTTT. Its protein is CASSLPGLAGEWGTGELFF.

This clone occurred a few times. This clone may be a read error of a much larger clone one base away. The rearrangement uses TRBV4-1 and TRBJ2-6, with D possibly being TRBD1 (6 bases). The CDR3 runs 16 residues. Germline loops: CDR1 MGHRA, CDR2 YSYEKL. The chain's CDR3 is CASSQDSGAGANGLTF. CDR3 DNA: TGCGCCAGCAGCCAAGATTCAGGGGCTGGGGCCAACGGCCTGACTTTC.

V is TRBV19 and J is TRBJ2-1, with D tentatively TRBD1 (5 bases). The V end was cut by 0 bases, the J end by 0 bases, with 9 bases between. Germline V CDR1 and CDR2: LNHDA, SQIVND (reference sequence). CDR3 size: 16 residues. The DNA of the CDR3 is TGTGCCAGTAGTATAGATACGACAGCCTCCTACAATGAGCAGTTCTTC. Translated, it gives CASSIDTTASYNEQFF.